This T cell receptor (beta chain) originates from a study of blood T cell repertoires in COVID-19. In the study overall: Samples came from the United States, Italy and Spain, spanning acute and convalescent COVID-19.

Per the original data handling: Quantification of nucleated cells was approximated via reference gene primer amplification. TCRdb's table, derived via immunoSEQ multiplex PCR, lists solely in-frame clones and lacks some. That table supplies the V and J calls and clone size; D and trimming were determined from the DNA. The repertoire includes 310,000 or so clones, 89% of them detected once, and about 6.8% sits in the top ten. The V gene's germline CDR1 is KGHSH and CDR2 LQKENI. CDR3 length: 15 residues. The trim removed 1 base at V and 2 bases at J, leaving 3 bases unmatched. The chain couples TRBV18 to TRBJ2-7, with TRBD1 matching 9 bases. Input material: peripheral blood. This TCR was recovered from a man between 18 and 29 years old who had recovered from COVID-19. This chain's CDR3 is CASSPLGQGPYEQYF. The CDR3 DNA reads TGTGCCAGCTCACCACTGGGACAGGGTCCCTACGAGCAGTACTTC. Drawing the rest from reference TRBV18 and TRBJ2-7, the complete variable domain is NAGVMQNPRHLVRRRGQEARLRCSPMKGHSHVYWYRQLPEEGLKFMVYLQKENIIDESGMPKERFSAEFPKEGPSILRIQQVVRGDSAAYFCASSPLGQGPYEQYFGPGTRLTVT.